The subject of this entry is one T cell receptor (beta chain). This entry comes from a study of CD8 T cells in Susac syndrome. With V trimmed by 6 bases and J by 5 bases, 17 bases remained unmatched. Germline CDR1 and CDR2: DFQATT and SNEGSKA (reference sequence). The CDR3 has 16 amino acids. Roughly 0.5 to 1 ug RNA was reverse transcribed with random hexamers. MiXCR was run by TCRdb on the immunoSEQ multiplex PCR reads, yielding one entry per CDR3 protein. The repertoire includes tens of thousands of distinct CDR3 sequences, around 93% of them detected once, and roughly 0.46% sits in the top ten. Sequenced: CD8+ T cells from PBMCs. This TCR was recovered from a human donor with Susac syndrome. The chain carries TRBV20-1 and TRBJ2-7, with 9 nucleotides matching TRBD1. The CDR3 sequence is CSASFFGPGQGDEQYF. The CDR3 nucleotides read TGCAGTGCCAGTTTCTTTGGTCCGGGACAGGGTGACGAGCAGTACTTC.